This entry lists 27 T cell receptor beta chains sequenced from one sample in a study of blood T cell repertoires in COVID-19. Profiling relied on immunoSEQ multiplex PCR, and the TCRdb table lists in-frame clones only, not all of them. The sample gives around 140,000 clones, around 82% of which show up once; under 1.5% is in the top ten. Sequencing was carried out using peripheral blood. The receptors shown here come from a man in his fifties or sixties with acute or convalescent COVID-19.

This clone was detected a few times. The rearrangement joins TRBV19 to TRBJ2-1, with D unresolved. This CDR3 region has 17 residues. V gave up 2 bases and J gave up 5 bases, with 19 bases separating them. The germline gives CDR1 LNHDA, CDR2 SQIVND (reference sequence). The CDR3 here is CASSIYPARGNHNEQFF. In DNA, the CDR3 is TGTGCCAGTAGTATATACCCGGCTAGAGGTAACCACAATGAGCAGTTCTTC.

This rearrangement joins TRBV28 to TRBJ2-7; 8 positions match TRBD1. This CDR3 is built from 15 residues. V shed 6 bases, J shed 1 base, and the junction held 8 bases outside the gene matches. Germline V gene lookup returns CDR1 MDHEN and CDR2 SYDVKM. The CDR3 here is CASSGPGQVSYEQYF. CDR3 DNA sequence: TGTGCCAGCAGCGGACCGGGACAGGTTTCCTACGAGCAGTACTTC.

The J gene is TRBJ1-3, the V gene TRBV19; D is possibly TRBD1 (5 bases). The CDR3 consists of 16 residues. CDR1 is LNHDA, CDR2 SQIVND, per germline (reference sequence). Trimming removed 1 base from V and 0 bases from J, with 10 bases in between. The CDR3 nucleotides are TGTGCCAGTAGTATAGGACGACAGCACTCTGGAAACACCATATATTTT. Its translation: CASSIGRQHSGNTIYF.

This chain uses TRBV5-1 with TRBJ2-1; 11 nucleotides match TRBD2. This CDR3 has 16 amino acids. With V trimmed by 1 base and J by 6 bases, 6 bases remained unmatched. The germline V gene encodes CDR1 SGHRS and CDR2 YFSETQ. The CDR3 DNA follows: TGCGCCAGCAGCTTGATTGGCGGGACTAGCGGCAATGAGCAGTTCTTC. Residues: CASSLIGGTSGNEQFF. The variable domain in full, completed from reference TRBV5-1 and TRBJ2-1, reads KAGVTQTPRYLIKTRGQQVTLSCSPISGHRSVSWYQQTPGQGLQFLFEYFSETQRNKGNFPGRFSGRQFSNSRSEMNVSTLELGDSALYLCASSLIGGTSGNEQFFGPGTRLTVL.

The chain employs TRBV10-2 and TRBJ2-1; D gene ambiguous. Germline V lookup: CDR1 WSHSY, CDR2 SAAADI. CDR3 size: 13 residues. V was cut by 7 bases and J by 2 bases, with 9 bases left in between. CDR3 DNA: TGCGCCAGCAAACAGAGCACCTACAATGAGCAGTTCTTC. This translates into CASKQSTYNEQFF.

J is TRBJ2-1 and V is TRBV18; 8 nucleotides agree with TRBD2. The CDR3 covers 14 residues. J lost 8 bases, V lost 5 bases, and 8 bases had no gene match. Germline assignment: CDR1 KGHSH and CDR2 LQKENI. The CDR3 loop is CASSSPGTRDEQFF. The CDR3 nucleotides read TGTGCCAGCTCATCGCCGGGGACTAGGGATGAGCAGTTCTTC.

This rearrangement joins TRBV5-1 to TRBJ2-7; 7 bases agree with TRBD2. The germline V gene encodes CDR1 SGHRS and CDR2 YFSETQ. This CDR3 spans 14 amino acids. V shed 0 bases and J 1 base; nucleotides not matched to a gene: 1. The CDR3 loop reads CASSLGEGSYEQYF. DNA for the CDR3: TGCGCCAGCAGCTTGGGGGAGGGATCCTACGAGCAGTACTTC.

This chain links TRBV3-1 (or the pseudogene TRBV3-2) with TRBJ2-1; 15 bases fit TRBD2. The V gene's germline CDR1 is LGHDT and CDR2 YNNKEL (reference sequence). The CDR3 loop spans 17 amino acids. After removal of 4 bases from V and 1 base from J, the junction contained 2 bases not matched to a gene. The CDR3 bases are TGTGCCAGCAGCCCGGGACTAGCGGGAGGTTCCTACAATGAGCAGTTCTTC. As protein: CASSPGLAGGSYNEQFF.

The chain uses TRBV3-1 (or the pseudogene TRBV3-2) and TRBJ2-1; a possible D gene is TRBD2 (6 bases). The germline CDR1 and CDR2 sequences are LGHDT and YNNKEL (reference sequence). The CDR3 is 14 residues long. The germline V and J ends were trimmed by 4 bases and 4 bases, with 11 bases remaining between them. The CDR3 region has the DNA TGTGCCAGCAGCCCGCCGGGACTTTACAATGAGCAGTTCTTC. The encoded protein is CASSPPGLYNEQFF.

V usage is TRBV5-1 and J usage is TRBJ2-7; 13 bases are a match to TRBD2. The V segment lost 0 bases and the J segment 5 bases; nucleotides outside the gene matches: 11. This CDR3 region has 18 residues. In germline, CDR1 is SGHRS, CDR2 YFSETQ. The CDR3 region has the DNA TGCGCCAGCAGCTTGGGGCTTGATTGGACTAGCGGGGGCAACGAGCAGTACTTC. This encodes CASSLGLDWTSGGNEQYF.

This chain connects TRBV19 to TRBJ2-5, with a weak D call TRBD1 (6 bases). CDR3 length: 13 residues. Germline-derived CDR1 and CDR2 are LNHDA and SQIVND (reference sequence). The germline V and J ends were trimmed by 5 bases and 3 bases, with 10 bases remaining between them. This chain's CDR3 is CASSYRVEETQYF. CDR3 DNA: TGTGCCAGTAGTTACAGGGTAGAAGAGACCCAGTACTTC.

This chain connects TRBV5-1 to TRBJ2-7; 9 nucleotides match TRBD2. This CDR3 comprises 14 residues. The ends lost 7 bases at V and 1 base at J; junction bases unmatched: 6. CDR1 and CDR2 (germline): SGHRS, YFSETQ. CDR3 DNA: TGCGCCAGCGGAAGTCTAGCGGGGTCCTACGAGCAGTACTTC. Encoded protein: CASGSLAGSYEQYF.

Written as DNA, the CDR3 is TGTGCCAGCAGCCAAGTAGACAGGGCAGGTGAAGCTTTCTTT. It encodes CASSQVDRAGEAFF. The genes are TRBV3-1 (or the pseudogene TRBV3-2) and TRBJ1-1; 7 bases align to TRBD1. Germline V CDR1 and CDR2: LGHDT, YNNKEL (reference sequence). This CDR3 comprises 14 residues. Unmatched junction bases numbered 6, after V lost 1 base and J lost 7 bases.

The V and J genes are TRBV6-5 and TRBJ2-7; no definite D call. CDR3 length equals 14 residues. Germline-derived CDR1 and CDR2 are MNHEY and SVGAGI. Trimming took off 6 bases at V and 0 bases at J, with 12 bases between the two ends. CDR3 sequence: CASSPRVSSYEQYF. CDR3 DNA sequence: TGTGCCAGCAGCCCCCGGGTGAGCTCCTACGAGCAGTACTTC.

This clone occurred a few times. The CDR3 sequence is CASSSAIAGANTGELFF. The CDR3 bases are TGTGCCAGCAGCTCCGCGATAGCGGGAGCGAACACCGGGGAGCTGTTTTTT. The chain recombines TRBV7-8 with TRBJ2-2, with TRBD2 matching over 9 bases. Per germline, CDR1 SGHVS and CDR2 FQNEAQ. V trimming: 4 bases; J trimming: 0 bases; junction bases outside the gene matches: 6. The length of the CDR3 is 17 residues.

The chain is built from TRBV7-3 and TRBJ2-7, with 10 bases matching TRBD2. This CDR3 has 15 residues. In germline, CDR1 is SGHTA, CDR2 FQGTGA. The V segment lost 5 bases and the J segment 0 bases; nucleotides outside the gene matches: 4. The CDR3 reads CASSLTSGISYEQYF. CDR3 in DNA: TGTGCCAGCAGCCTTACTAGCGGGATCTCCTACGAGCAGTACTTC.

This clone was detected only a few times. The genes are TRBV5-1 and TRBJ1-3; D unresolved. Germline V gene sequence: CDR1 SGHRS, CDR2 YFSETQ. This CDR3 region has 14 residues. V lost 5 bases and J lost 4, with 13 bases in between. The chain's CDR3 is CASSSGEFGNTIYF. For the CDR3, the DNA is TGCGCCAGCAGTTCCGGGGAGTTCGGAAACACCATATATTTT.

The J gene is TRBJ2-6, the V gene TRBV5-1; D gene ambiguous. The CDR3 runs to 16 residues. Trimming removed 1 base at V and 2 bases at J, with 10 bases between. CDR1 SGHRS and CDR2 YFSETQ come from the germline V gene. The CDR3 loop is CASSLTLGTGANVLTF. In DNA, the CDR3 is TGCGCCAGCAGCTTGACCCTAGGTACTGGGGCCAACGTCCTGACTTTC.

The chain joins TRBV19 to TRBJ2-1, with D possibly being TRBD1 (5 bases). The V and J ends lost 5 bases and 3 bases respectively, with 8 bases between them. Germline CDR1 LNHDA, CDR2 SQIVND (reference sequence). CDR3 length: 13 amino acids. DNA for the CDR3: TGTGCCAGTAGTGGGGCAGGCTACAATGAGCAGTTCTTC. This codes for CASSGAGYNEQFF.

This clone was recorded only once. The rearrangement uses TRBV11-2 and TRBJ2-2; D gene ambiguous. The CDR3 extends over 16 amino acids. Germline V lookup: CDR1 SGHAT, CDR2 FQNNGV. V was shortened by 3 bases and J by 1 base, with 12 bases between the two germline ends. The CDR3 loop is CASSFSIRRNTGELFF. For the CDR3, the DNA is TGTGCCAGCAGCTTTTCTATCAGGCGGAACACCGGGGAGCTGTTTTTT. The full variable domain, with the rest looked up from reference TRBV11-2 and TRBJ2-2, is EAGVAQSPRYKIIEKRQSVAFWCNPISGHATLYWYQQILGQGPKLLIQFQNNGVVDDSQLPKDRFSAERLKGVDSTLKIQPAKLEDSAVYLCASSFSIRRNTGELFFGEGSRLTVL.

The gene calls are TRBV18 and TRBJ2-7; 11 bases line up with TRBD1. V was pared by 3 bases and J by 6 bases, with 7 bases of the junction left unmatched. Germline-derived CDR1 and CDR2 are KGHSH and LQKENI. The length of the CDR3 is 15 residues. The CDR3 protein is CASSPRDRGIFEQYF. CDR3 coding DNA: TGTGCCAGCTCACCCCGGGACAGGGGGATCTTCGAGCAGTACTTC.

The chain combines TRBV5-4 with TRBJ2-3; tentative D call: TRBD2 (6 bases). Germline CDR1 and CDR2: SGHNT and YYREEE (reference sequence). CDR3 length equals 17 residues. Deletions cut 4 bases from V and 8 bases from J, with 26 bases between. The CDR3 DNA sequence: TGTGCCAGCAGCCCCAGGGAGGCGGGGATGTCCGGTGGTACGCAGTATTTT. Its translation is CASSPREAGMSGGTQYF.

This clone has only one observation. The CDR3 loop reads CASSRTGWTQETQYF. The CDR3 bases are TGTGCCAGCAGTCGGACAGGGTGGACACAAGAGACCCAGTACTTC. The V and J genes are TRBV2 and TRBJ2-5; 8 nucleotides agree with TRBD1. This CDR3 spans 15 amino acids. The V gene's germline CDR1 is SNHLY and CDR2 FYNNEI. V shed 5 bases and J 2 bases; nucleotides not matched to a gene: 7.

This chain uses TRBV3-1 (or the pseudogene TRBV3-2) with TRBJ1-5; D is possibly TRBD1 (5 bases). The CDR3 extends over 15 amino acids. With 3 bases removed from V and 0 bases from J, the gap between germline ends came to 9 bases. Germline V gives CDR1 LGHDT, CDR2 YNNKEL (reference sequence). CDR3 loop: CASSQAGLSNQPQHF. The CDR3 DNA follows: TGTGCCAGCAGCCAGGCAGGGCTTAGCAATCAGCCCCAGCATTTT.

The chain couples TRBV30 to TRBJ2-5; 11 bases line up with TRBD1. CDR1 is GTSNPN and CDR2 is SVGIG in the germline V gene (reference sequence). With V trimmed by 1 base and J by 4 bases, 17 bases remained unmatched. The CDR3 contains 19 residues. CDR3: CAWSGVGQGEVWSPETQYF. As DNA, the CDR3 is TGTGCCTGGAGTGGGGTGGGACAGGGGGAAGTGTGGTCCCCAGAGACCCAGTACTTC.

This clone was seen a single time. The chain links TRBV4-1 to TRBJ1-5; 8 bases line up with TRBD1. CDR1 MGHRA and CDR2 YSYEKL come from the germline V gene. V was clipped by 8 bases and J by 6 bases; unmatched bases: 3. The CDR3 is made up of 12 amino acids. The CDR3 reads CASGQGFQPQHF. CDR3 nucleotides: TGCGCCAGCGGACAGGGTTTTCAGCCCCAGCATTTT.

A word on this clone: The junction differs from germline at one of its ends, possibly a read error. The CDR3 here is CSAEQGAGDTQYF. CDR3 sequence (DNA): TGCAGCGCTGAACAGGGGGCAGGTGATACGCAGTATTTT. This chain uses TRBV29-1 with TRBJ2-3; 9 positions agree with TRBD1. Germline CDR1 and CDR2: SQVTM and ANQGSEA. The CDR3 spans 13 residues.